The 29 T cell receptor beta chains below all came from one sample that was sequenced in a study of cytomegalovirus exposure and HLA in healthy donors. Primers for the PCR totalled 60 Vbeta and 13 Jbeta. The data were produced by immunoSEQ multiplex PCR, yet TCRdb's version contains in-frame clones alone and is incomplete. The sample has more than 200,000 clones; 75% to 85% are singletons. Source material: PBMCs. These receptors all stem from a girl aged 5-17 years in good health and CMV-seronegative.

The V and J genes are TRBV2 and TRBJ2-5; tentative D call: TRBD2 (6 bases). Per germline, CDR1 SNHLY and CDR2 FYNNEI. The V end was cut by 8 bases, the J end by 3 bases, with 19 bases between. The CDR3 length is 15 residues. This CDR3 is CASRRERNGEETQYF. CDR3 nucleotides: TGTGCCAGCCGGCGGGAACGGAACGGGGAAGAGACCCAGTACTTC.

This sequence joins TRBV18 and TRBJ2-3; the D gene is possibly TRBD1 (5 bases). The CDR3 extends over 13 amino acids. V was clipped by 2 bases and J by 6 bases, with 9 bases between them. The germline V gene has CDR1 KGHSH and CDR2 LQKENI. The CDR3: CASSPIGVDTQYF. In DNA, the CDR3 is TGTGCCAGCTCACCAATAGGGGTGGATACGCAGTATTTT.

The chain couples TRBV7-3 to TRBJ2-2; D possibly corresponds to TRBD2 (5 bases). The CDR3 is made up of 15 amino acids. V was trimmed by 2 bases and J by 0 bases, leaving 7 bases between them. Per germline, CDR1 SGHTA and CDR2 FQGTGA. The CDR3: CASSLGGSNTGELFF. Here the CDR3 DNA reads TGTGCCAGCAGCTTAGGAGGTTCGAACACCGGGGAGCTGTTTTTT. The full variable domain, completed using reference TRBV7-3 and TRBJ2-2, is GAGVSQTPSNKVTEKGKYVELRCDPISGHTALYWYRQSLGQGPEFLIYFQGTGAADDSGLPNDRFFAVRPEGSVSTLKIQRTERGDSAVYLCASSLGGSNTGELFFGEGSRLTVL.

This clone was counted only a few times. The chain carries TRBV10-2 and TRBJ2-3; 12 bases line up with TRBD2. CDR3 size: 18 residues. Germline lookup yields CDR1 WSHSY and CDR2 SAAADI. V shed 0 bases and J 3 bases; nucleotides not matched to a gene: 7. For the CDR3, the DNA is TGCGCCAGCAGTGAGTCCCTAGCGGGAGGGTGGGCTACAGATACGCAGTATTTT. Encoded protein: CASSESLAGGWATDTQYF.

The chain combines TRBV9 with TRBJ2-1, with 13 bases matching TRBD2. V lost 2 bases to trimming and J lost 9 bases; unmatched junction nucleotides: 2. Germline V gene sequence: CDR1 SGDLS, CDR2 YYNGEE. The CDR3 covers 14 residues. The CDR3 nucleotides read TGTGCCAGCAGCGTGGGACTAGCGGGATTTGAGCAGTTCTTC. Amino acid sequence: CASSVGLAGFEQFF.

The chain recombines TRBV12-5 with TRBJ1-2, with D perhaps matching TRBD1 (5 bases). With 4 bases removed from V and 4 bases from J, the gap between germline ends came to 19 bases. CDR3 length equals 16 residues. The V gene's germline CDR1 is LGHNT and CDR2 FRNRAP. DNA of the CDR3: TGTGCTAGTGGTTCGGGACTAGGACTGGGACGCTATGGCTACACCTTC. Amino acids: CASGSGLGLGRYGYTF.

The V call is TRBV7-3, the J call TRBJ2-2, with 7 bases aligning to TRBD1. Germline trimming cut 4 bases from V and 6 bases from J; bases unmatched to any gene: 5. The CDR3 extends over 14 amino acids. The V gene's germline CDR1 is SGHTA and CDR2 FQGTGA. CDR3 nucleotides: TGTGCCAGCAGCTCGGGGACAGTCCCCGGGGAGCTGTTTTTT. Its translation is CASSSGTVPGELFF.

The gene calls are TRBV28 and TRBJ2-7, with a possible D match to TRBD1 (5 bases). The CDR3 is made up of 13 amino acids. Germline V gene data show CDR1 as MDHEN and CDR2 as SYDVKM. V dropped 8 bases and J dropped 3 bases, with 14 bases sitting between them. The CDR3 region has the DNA TGTGCCAGCTTCCAGGGTGGGCTCTACGAGCAGTACTTC. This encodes CASFQGGLYEQYF.

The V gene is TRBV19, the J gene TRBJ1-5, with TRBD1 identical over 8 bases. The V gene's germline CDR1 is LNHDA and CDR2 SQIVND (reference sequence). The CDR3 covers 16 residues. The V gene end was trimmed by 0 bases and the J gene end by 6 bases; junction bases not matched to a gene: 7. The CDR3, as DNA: TGTGCCAGTAGTATAGATCCCGGACAGGGAGGTCAGCCCCAGCATTTT. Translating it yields CASSIDPGQGGQPQHF. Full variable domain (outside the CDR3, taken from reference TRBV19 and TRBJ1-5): DGGITQSPKYLFRKEGQNVTLSCEQNLNHDAMYWYRQDPGQGLRLIYYSQIVNDFQKGDIAEGYSVSREKKESFPLTVTSAQKNPTAFYLCASSIDPGQGGQPQHFGDGTRLSIL.

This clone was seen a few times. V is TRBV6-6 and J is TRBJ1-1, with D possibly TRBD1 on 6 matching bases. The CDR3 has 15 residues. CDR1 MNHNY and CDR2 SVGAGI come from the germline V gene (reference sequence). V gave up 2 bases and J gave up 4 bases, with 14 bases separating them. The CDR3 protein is CASSYKWRGRTEAFF. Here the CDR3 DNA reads TGTGCCAGCAGTTACAAGTGGCGGGGGCGCACTGAAGCTTTCTTT.

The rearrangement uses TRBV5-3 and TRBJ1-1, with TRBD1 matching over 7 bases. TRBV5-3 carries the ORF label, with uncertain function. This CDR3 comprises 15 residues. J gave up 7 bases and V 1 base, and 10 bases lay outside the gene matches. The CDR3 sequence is CARSLRQRQGFEAFF. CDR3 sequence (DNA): TGTGCCAGAAGCTTGCGGCAGAGACAGGGTTTTGAAGCTTTCTTT.

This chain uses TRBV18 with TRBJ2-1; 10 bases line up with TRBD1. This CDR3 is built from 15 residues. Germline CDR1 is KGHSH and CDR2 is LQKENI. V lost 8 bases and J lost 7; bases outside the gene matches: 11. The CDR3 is CASRQGQGSGNEQFF. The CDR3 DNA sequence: TGTGCCAGCCGACAGGGACAGGGGTCCGGGAATGAGCAGTTCTTC. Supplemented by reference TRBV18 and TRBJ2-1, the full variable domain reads NAGVMQNPRHLVRRRGQEARLRCSPMKGHSHVYWYRQLPEEGLKFMVYLQKENIIDESGMPKERFSAEFPKEGPSILRIQQVVRGDSAAYFCASRQGQGSGNEQFFGPGTRLTVL.

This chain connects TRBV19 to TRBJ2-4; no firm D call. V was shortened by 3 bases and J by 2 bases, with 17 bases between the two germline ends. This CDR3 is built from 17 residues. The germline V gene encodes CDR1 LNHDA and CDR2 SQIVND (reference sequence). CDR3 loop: CASSMGRQPLSKNIQYF. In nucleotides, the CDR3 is TGTGCCAGTAGTATGGGCCGCCAGCCGCTGTCCAAAAACATTCAGTACTTC.

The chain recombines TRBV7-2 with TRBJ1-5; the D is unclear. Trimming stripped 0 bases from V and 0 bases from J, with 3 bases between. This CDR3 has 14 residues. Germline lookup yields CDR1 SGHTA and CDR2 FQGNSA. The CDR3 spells CASSLASSNQPQHF. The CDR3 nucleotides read TGTGCCAGCAGCTTAGCCAGTAGCAATCAGCCCCAGCATTTT.

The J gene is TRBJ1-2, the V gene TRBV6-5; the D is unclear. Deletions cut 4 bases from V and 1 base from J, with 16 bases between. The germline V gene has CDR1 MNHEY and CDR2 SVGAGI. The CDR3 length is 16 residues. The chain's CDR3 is CASSSVPGRSNYGYTF. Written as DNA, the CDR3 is TGTGCCAGCAGTTCCGTCCCGGGAAGGAGTAACTATGGCTACACCTTC.

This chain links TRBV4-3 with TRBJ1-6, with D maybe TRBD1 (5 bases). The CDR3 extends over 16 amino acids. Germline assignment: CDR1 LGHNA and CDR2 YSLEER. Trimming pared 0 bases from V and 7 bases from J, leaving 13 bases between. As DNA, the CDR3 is TGCGCCAGCAGCCAAGATGCAAGGGGCGGAAATTCACCCCTCCACTTT. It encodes CASSQDARGGNSPLHF.

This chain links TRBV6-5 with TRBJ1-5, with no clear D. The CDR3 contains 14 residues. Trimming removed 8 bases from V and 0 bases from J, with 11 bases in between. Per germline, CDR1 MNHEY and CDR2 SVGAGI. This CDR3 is CASGSRSSNQPQHF. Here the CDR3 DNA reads TGTGCCAGCGGTAGCCGGAGTAGCAATCAGCCCCAGCATTTT.

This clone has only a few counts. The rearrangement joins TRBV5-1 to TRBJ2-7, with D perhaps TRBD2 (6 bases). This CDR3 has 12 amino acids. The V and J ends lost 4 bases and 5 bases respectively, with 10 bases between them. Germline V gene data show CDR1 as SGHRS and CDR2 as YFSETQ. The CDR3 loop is CASSLTSNEQYF. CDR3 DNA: TGCGCCAGCAGCCTGACTAGTAACGAGCAGTACTTC.

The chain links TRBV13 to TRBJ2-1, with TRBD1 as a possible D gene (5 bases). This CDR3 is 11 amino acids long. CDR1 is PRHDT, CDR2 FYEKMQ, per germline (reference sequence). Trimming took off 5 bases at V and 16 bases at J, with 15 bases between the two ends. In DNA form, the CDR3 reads TGTGCCAGCAGCCAGGGTCAGGTGCCCTTCTTC. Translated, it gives CASSQGQVPFF.

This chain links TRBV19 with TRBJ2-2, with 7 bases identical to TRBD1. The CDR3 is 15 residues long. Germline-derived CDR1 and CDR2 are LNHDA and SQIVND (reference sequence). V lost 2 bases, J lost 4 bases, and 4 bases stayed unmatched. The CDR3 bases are TGTGCCAGTAGTATATCATCAGGGGGCACCGGGGAGCTGTTTTTT. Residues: CASSISSGGTGELFF.

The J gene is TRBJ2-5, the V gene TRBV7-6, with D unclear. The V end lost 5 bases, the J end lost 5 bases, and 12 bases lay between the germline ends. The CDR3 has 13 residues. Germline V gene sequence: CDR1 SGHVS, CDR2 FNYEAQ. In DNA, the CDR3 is TGTGCCAGCAGCGCTGCGGTGCCTGAGACCCAGTACTTC. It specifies CASSAAVPETQYF. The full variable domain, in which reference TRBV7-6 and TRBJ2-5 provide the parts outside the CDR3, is GAGVSQSPRYKVTKRGQDVALRCDPISGHVSLYWYRQALGQGPEFLTYFNYEAQQDKSGLPNDRFSAERPEGSISTLTIQRTEQRDSAMYRCASSAAVPETQYFGPGTRLLVL.

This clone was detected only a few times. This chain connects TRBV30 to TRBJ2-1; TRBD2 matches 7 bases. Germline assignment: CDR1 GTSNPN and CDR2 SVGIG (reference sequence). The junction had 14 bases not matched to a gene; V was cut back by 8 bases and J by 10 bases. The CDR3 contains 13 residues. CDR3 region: CATLGGPETEQFF. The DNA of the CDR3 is TGTGCCACTCTGGGAGGGCCGGAGACCGAGCAGTTCTTC.

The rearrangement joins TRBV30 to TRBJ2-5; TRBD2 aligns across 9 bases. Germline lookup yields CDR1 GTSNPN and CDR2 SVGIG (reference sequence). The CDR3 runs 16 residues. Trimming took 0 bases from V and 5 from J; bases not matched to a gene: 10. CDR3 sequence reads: CAWSVEVLAGMETQYF. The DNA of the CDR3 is TGTGCCTGGAGTGTAGAGGTCCTAGCGGGGATGGAGACCCAGTACTTC.

The CDR3 loop reads CASSVLTGQEQFF. The CDR3 DNA follows: TGTGCCAGCAGTGTCCTGACAGGTCAGGAGCAGTTCTTC. This chain uses TRBV6-4 with TRBJ2-1; weak D call: TRBD1 (6 bases). The CDR3 loop spans 13 amino acids. The V end was cut by 4 bases, the J end by 10 bases, with 14 bases between. Germline CDR1 is MRHNA and CDR2 is SNTAGT.

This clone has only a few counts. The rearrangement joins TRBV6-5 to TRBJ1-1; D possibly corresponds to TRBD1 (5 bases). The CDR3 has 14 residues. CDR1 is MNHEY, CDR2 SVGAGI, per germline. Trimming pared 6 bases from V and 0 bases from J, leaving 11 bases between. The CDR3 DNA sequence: TGTGCCAGCAGGTCAGGGAATATGAACACTGAAGCTTTCTTT. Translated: CASRSGNMNTEAFF.

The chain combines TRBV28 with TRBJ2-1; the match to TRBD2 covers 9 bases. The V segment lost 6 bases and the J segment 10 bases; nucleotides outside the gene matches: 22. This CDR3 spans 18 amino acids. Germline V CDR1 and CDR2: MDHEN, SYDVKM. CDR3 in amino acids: CASSPLGSSGIRGPEQFF. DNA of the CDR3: TGTGCCAGCAGCCCCCTGGGGTCTAGCGGGATAAGGGGACCGGAGCAGTTCTTC.

This CDR3 is CASSRTSGGALSYNEQFF. CDR3 nucleotides: TGTGCCAGCAGCCGGACTAGCGGGGGGGCCTTGTCCTACAATGAGCAGTTCTTC. The chain uses TRBV5-6 and TRBJ2-1, with 15 bases lining up with TRBD2. Germline CDR1 is SGHDT and CDR2 is YYEEEE. Germline trimming cut 4 bases from V and 1 base from J; bases unmatched to any gene: 6. This CDR3 is built from 18 residues.

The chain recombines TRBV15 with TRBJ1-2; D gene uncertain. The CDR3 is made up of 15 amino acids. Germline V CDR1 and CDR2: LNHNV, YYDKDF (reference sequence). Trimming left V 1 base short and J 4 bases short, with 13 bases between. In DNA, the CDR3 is TGTGCCACCAGCAGAGTCCACGGGATCATCTATGGCTACACCTTC. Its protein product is CATSRVHGIIYGYTF.

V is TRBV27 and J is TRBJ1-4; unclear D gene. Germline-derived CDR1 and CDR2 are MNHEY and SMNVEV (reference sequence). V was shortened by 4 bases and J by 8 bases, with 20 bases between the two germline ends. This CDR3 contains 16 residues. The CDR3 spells CASSSPNDPGGEKLFF. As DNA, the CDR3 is TGTGCCAGCAGTTCACCTAACGACCCGGGAGGCGAAAAACTGTTTTTT.